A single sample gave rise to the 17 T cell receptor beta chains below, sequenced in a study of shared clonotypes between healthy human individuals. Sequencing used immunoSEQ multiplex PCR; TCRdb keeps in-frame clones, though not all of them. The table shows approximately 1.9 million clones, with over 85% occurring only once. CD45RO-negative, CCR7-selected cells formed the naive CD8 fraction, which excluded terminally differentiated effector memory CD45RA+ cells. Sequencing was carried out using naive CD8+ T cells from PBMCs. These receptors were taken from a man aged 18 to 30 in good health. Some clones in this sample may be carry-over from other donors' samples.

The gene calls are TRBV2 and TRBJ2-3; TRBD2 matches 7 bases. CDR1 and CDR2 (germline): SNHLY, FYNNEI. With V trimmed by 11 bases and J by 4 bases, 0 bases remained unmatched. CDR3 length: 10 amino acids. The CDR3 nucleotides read TGTGCCCGGGGGGCAGATACGCAGTATTTT. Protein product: CARGADTQYF.

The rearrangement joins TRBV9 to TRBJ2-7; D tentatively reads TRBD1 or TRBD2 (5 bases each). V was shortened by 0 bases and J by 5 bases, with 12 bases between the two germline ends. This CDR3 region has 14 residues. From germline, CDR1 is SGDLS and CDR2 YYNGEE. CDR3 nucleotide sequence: TGTGCCAGCAGCGTAGTCCCAGGGAGCCACGAGCAGTACTTC. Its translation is CASSVVPGSHEQYF. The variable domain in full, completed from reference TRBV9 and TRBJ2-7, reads DSGVTQTPKHLITATGQRVTLRCSPRSGDLSVYWYQQSLDQGLQFLIQYYNGEERAKGNILERFSAQQFPDLHSELNLSSLELGDSALYFCASSVVPGSHEQYFGPGTRLTVT.

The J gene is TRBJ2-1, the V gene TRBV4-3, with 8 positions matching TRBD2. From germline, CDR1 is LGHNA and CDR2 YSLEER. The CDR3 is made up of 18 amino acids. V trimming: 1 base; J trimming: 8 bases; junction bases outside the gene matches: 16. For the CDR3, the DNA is TGCGCCAGCAGCCAAGGGTCCCCTATGGGCGGGAGGTTCGATGAGCAGTTCTTC. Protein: CASSQGSPMGGRFDEQFF.

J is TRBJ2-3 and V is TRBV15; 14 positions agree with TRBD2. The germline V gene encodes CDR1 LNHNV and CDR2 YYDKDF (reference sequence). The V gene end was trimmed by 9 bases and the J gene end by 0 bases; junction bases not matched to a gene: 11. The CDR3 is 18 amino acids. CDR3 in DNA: TGTGCCACTGAACCGGGACTAGCGGGAGTTCAGAGCACAGATACGCAGTATTTT. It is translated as CATEPGLAGVQSTDTQYF.

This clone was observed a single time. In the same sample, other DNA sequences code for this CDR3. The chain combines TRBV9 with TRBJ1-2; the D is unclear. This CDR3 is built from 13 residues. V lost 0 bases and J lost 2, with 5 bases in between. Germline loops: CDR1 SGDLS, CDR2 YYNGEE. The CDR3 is CASSVAGNYGYTF. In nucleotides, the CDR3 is TGTGCCAGCAGCGTAGCGGGGAACTATGGCTACACCTTC. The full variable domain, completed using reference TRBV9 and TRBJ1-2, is DSGVTQTPKHLITATGQRVTLRCSPRSGDLSVYWYQQSLDQGLQFLIQYYNGEERAKGNILERFSAQQFPDLHSELNLSSLELGDSALYFCASSVAGNYGYTFGSGTRLTVV.

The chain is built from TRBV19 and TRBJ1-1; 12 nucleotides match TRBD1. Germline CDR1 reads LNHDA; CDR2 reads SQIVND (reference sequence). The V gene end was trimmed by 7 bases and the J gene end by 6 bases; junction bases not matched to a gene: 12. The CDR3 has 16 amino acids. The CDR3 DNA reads TGTGCCAGTACCCCAGGGGGGGGACAGGGGGCAGCTGAAGCTTTCTTT. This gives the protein CASTPGGGQGAAEAFF.

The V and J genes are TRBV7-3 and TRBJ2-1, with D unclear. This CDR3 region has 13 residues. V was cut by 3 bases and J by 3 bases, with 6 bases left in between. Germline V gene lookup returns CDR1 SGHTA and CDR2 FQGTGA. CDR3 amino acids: CASSLSLYNEQFF. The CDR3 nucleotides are TGTGCCAGCAGCTTGAGCCTCTACAATGAGCAGTTCTTC.

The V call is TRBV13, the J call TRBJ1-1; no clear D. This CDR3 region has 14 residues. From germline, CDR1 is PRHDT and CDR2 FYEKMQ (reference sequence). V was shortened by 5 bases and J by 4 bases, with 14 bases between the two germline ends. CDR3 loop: CASSPSPGGTEAFF. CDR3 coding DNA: TGTGCCAGCAGCCCCTCCCCTGGAGGCACTGAAGCTTTCTTT.

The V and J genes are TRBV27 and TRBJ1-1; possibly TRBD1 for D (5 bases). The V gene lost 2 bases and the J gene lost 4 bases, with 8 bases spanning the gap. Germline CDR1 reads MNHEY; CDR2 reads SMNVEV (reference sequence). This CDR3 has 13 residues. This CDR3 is CASSLIRGTEAFF. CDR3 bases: TGTGCCAGCAGTTTAATAAGGGGCACTGAAGCTTTCTTT.

CDR3 in DNA: TGTGCCAGCAGCCCACCGACGGTCGACAAAAACATTCAGTACTTC. Its protein is CASSPPTVDKNIQYF. The chain has TRBV7-8 and TRBJ2-4; D gene uncertain. V was trimmed by 5 bases and J by 3 bases, leaving 14 bases between them. Germline V gene lookup returns CDR1 SGHVS and CDR2 FQNEAQ. The CDR3 consists of 15 residues.

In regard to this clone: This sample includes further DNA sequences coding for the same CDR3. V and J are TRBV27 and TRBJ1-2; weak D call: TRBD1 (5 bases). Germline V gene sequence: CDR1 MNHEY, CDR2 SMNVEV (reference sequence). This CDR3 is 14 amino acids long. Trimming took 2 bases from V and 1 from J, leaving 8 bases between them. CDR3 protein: CASSLLDSNYGYTF. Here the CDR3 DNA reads TGTGCCAGCAGTTTACTCGACAGTAACTATGGCTACACCTTC.

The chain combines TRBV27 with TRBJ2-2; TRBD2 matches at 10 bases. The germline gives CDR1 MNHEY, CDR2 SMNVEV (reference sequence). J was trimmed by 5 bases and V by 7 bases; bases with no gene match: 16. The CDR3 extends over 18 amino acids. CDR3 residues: CASTSLIAGGRATGELFF. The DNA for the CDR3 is TGTGCCAGCACCTCCTTAATAGCGGGAGGACGGGCAACCGGGGAGCTGTTTTTT.

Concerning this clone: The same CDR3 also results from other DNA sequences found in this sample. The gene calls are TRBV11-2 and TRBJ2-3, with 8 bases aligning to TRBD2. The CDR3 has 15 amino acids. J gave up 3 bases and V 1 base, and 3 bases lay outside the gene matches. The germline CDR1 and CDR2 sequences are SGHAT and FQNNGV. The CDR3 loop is CASSLAGGRTDTQYF. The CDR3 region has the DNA TGTGCCAGCAGCTTAGCGGGAGGGCGGACAGATACGCAGTATTTT.

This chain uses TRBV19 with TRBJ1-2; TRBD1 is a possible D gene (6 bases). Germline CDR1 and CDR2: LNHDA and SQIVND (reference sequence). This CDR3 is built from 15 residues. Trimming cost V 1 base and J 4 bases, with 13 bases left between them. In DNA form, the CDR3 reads TGTGCCAGTAGTATAGTGACGGGGGCGACCTATGGCTACACCTTC. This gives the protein CASSIVTGATYGYTF. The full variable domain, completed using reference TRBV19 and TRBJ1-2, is DGGITQSPKYLFRKEGQNVTLSCEQNLNHDAMYWYRQDPGQGLRLIYYSQIVNDFQKGDIAEGYSVSREKKESFPLTVTSAQKNPTAFYLCASSIVTGATYGYTFGSGTRLTVV.

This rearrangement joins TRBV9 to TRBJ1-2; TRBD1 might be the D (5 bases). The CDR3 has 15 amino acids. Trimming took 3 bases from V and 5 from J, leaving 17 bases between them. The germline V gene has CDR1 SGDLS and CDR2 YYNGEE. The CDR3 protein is CASSAKSQGTYGYTF. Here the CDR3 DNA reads TGTGCCAGCAGCGCGAAGAGTCAGGGCACATATGGCTACACCTTC. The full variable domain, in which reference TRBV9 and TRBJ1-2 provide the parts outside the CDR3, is DSGVTQTPKHLITATGQRVTLRCSPRSGDLSVYWYQQSLDQGLQFLIQYYNGEERAKGNILERFSAQQFPDLHSELNLSSLELGDSALYFCASSAKSQGTYGYTFGSGTRLTVV.

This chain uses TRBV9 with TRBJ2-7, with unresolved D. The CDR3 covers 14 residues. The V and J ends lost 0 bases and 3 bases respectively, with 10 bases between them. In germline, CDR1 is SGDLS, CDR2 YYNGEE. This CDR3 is CASSVGPQDYEQYF. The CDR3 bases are TGTGCCAGCAGCGTAGGGCCGCAGGACTACGAGCAGTACTTC.

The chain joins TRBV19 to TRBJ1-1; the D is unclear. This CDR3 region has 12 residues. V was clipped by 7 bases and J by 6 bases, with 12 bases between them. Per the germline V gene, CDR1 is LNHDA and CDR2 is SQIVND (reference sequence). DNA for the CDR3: TGTGCCAGTACGGCCAGGACCTCTGAAGCTTTCTTT. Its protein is CASTARTSEAFF.